One sample yielded the 19 T cell receptor beta chains listed below, sequenced in a study of beta chain features in type 1 diabetes. What was sequenced were expressed TCRB transcripts, since all of the isolated RNA had been reverse transcribed. This table comes from immunoSEQ multiplex PCR, and its TCRdb copy is limited to in-frame clones, with some not included. The table has 850,000 to 900,000 clones, 15% to 20% seen once. What was sequenced was naive CD4+ T cells from blood. The receptors stem from a woman between 18 and 29 years old in good health.

This clone was seen a few times. The chain carries TRBV28 and TRBJ2-3, with 9 bases that match TRBD2. Germline CDR1 reads MDHEN; CDR2 reads SYDVKM. V lost 3 bases and J lost 6; bases outside the gene matches: 4. This CDR3 is built from 14 residues. CDR3 DNA sequence: TGTGCCAGCAGTTTTAGCGGGAGACCCGATACGCAGTATTTT. Protein sequence: CASSFSGRPDTQYF. The whole variable domain, remainder taken from reference TRBV28 and TRBJ2-3, is DVKVTQSSRYLVKRTGEKVFLECVQDMDHENMFWYRQDPGLGLRLIYFSYDVKMKEKGDIPEGYSVSREKKERFSLILESASTNQTSMYLCASSFSGRPDTQYFGPGTRLTVL.

The CDR3 here is CASSQRRSQREARGNIQYF. DNA of the CDR3: TGTGCCAGCAGCCAAAGGAGGAGCCAGCGGGAGGCTAGGGGAAACATTCAGTACTTC. The J gene is TRBJ2-4, the V gene TRBV4-2; 9 nucleotides line up with TRBD2. Losses at the gene ends were 2 bases for V and 6 bases for J; bases not matched to a gene: 17. The germline V gene encodes CDR1 LGHNA and CDR2 YNFKEQ. This CDR3 has 19 amino acids.

The table lists this clone with a count of one. The CDR3 coding sequence is TGTGCCAGCAGTTTACGACCTATATGGGGGAACACTGAAGCTTTCTTT. This codes for CASSLRPIWGNTEAFF. The gene calls are TRBV28 and TRBJ1-1; D remains unclear. The germline V and J ends were trimmed by 2 bases and 1 base, with 14 bases remaining between them. This CDR3 has 16 amino acids. Looked up from germline, CDR1 is MDHEN and CDR2 is SYDVKM.

This clone was seen a few times. J is TRBJ2-3 and V is TRBV5-1, with 7 bases fitting TRBD1. Germline V CDR1 and CDR2: SGHRS, YFSETQ. The length of the CDR3 is 16 residues. Trimming removed 4 bases from V and 0 bases from J; junction bases left unmatched: 8. The CDR3 spells CASSPYSGQSTDTQYF. The CDR3 DNA reads as TGCGCCAGCAGCCCATATTCGGGACAGAGCACAGATACGCAGTATTTT.

The sample holds a few counts of this clone. This sequence joins TRBV4-2 and TRBJ2-7; TRBD2 agrees at 11 bases. Trimming at V came to 4 bases and at J to 9 bases, leaving 11 bases not matched to a gene. Germline-derived CDR1 and CDR2 are LGHNA and YNFKEQ. There are 15 residues in the CDR3. The CDR3 sequence: CASSPGTSGVEGQYF. CDR3 in DNA: TGTGCCAGCAGCCCCGGGACTAGCGGAGTCGAGGGGCAGTACTTC.

The chain couples TRBV19 to TRBJ1-2; 9 bases align to TRBD1. Trimming cost V 8 bases and J 2 bases; bases outside gene matches: 6. This CDR3 has 14 residues. CDR1 is LNHDA, CDR2 SQIVND, per germline (reference sequence). Written as DNA, the CDR3 is TGTGCCAGTGTTGGCGACAGGGGGAACTATGGCTACACCTTC. This gives the protein CASVGDRGNYGYTF.

The DNA for the CDR3 is TGTGCCAGCAGCTGGACTCAAGAGACCCAGTACTTC. It translates to CASSWTQETQYF. This rearrangement joins TRBV5-5 to TRBJ2-5; maybe TRBD2 (5 bases). The CDR3 is 12 amino acids. Germline V CDR1 and CDR2: SGHKS, YYEKEE (reference sequence). Trimming removed 3 bases at V and 2 bases at J, with 5 bases between.

There are a few counts of this clone. The chain uses TRBV7-2 and TRBJ2-5; D is unresolved. V lost 3 bases and J lost 5, with 10 bases in between. The CDR3 sequence is 13 residues long. Looked up from germline, CDR1 is SGHTA and CDR2 is FQGNSA. The CDR3 is CASSFNVAETQYF. The CDR3 bases are TGTGCCAGCAGCTTTAATGTTGCGGAGACCCAGTACTTC.

The table lists this clone with a few counts. This chain uses TRBV28 with TRBJ1-5; the match to TRBD1 covers 11 bases. Germline CDR1 and CDR2: MDHEN and SYDVKM. CDR3 length: 14 amino acids. J gave up 6 bases and V 7 bases, and 5 bases lay outside the gene matches. The DNA of the CDR3 is TGTGCCAGCACGGACAGGGGGCTATCTCAGCCCCAGCATTTT. Translated: CASTDRGLSQPQHF. The full variable domain, in which reference TRBV28 and TRBJ1-5 provide the parts outside the CDR3, is DVKVTQSSRYLVKRTGEKVFLECVQDMDHENMFWYRQDPGLGLRLIYFSYDVKMKEKGDIPEGYSVSREKKERFSLILESASTNQTSMYLCASTDRGLSQPQHFGDGTRLSIL.

This clone has only a few counts. This chain joins TRBV10-3 and TRBJ2-7, with 11 nucleotides matching TRBD2. Germline-derived CDR1 and CDR2 are ENHRY and SYGVKD. V lost 4 bases and J lost 2; bases outside the gene matches: 4. The CDR3 has 15 residues. The CDR3 is CAISVTSGAPYEQYF. CDR3 coding DNA: TGTGCCATCAGTGTGACTAGCGGGGCTCCCTACGAGCAGTACTTC.

This clone was recorded a few times. The chain is built from TRBV7-2 and TRBJ1-5; TRBD1 aligns across 9 bases. There are 15 residues in the CDR3. CDR1 and CDR2 from the germline V gene are SGHTA and FQGNSA. Trimming cost V 6 bases and J 5 bases; bases outside gene matches: 8. CDR3 protein: CASRKQTGGDQPQHF. The CDR3 nucleotides read TGTGCCAGCAGAAAACAAACAGGGGGCGATCAGCCCCAGCATTTT. Drawing the rest from reference TRBV7-2 and TRBJ1-5, the complete variable domain is GAGVSQSPSNKVTEKGKDVELRCDPISGHTALYWYRQSLGQGLEFLIYFQGNSAPDKSGLPSDRFSAERTGGSVSTLTIQRTQQEDSAVYLCASRKQTGGDQPQHFGDGTRLSIL.

The CDR3: CAAGTSGSTDTQYF. In nucleotides, the CDR3 is TGTGCCGCAGGGACTAGCGGGAGTACAGATACGCAGTATTTT. The V and J genes are TRBV7-9 and TRBJ2-3; the match to TRBD2 covers 14 bases. The germline V gene has CDR1 SEHNR and CDR2 FQNEAQ (reference sequence). This CDR3 has 14 amino acids. Losses at the gene ends were 11 bases for V and 3 bases for J; bases not matched to a gene: 4.

This clone was observed a few times. The chain uses TRBV29-1 and TRBJ2-5; D not resolved. This CDR3 is 12 amino acids long. From germline, CDR1 is SQVTM and CDR2 ANQGSEA. V was pared by 4 bases and J by 5 bases, with 11 bases between. CDR3 nucleotides: TGCAGCGTTGTAGGGAACGGGGAGACCCAGTACTTC. Protein: CSVVGNGETQYF.

This chain links TRBV7-9 with TRBJ2-1; TRBD2 matches at 9 bases. The CDR3 sequence is 18 residues long. After removal of 1 base from V and 0 bases from J, the junction contained 7 bases not matched to a gene. CDR1 is SEHNR and CDR2 is FQNEAQ in the germline V gene (reference sequence). The CDR3 reads CASSLELGSGSSYNEQFF. CDR3 nucleotide sequence: TGTGCCAGCAGCTTAGAATTGGGTAGCGGGAGCTCCTACAATGAGCAGTTCTTC. Combining the CDR3 with reference TRBV7-9 and TRBJ2-1 gives the whole variable domain DTGVSQNPRHKITKRGQNVTFRCDPISEHNRLYWYRQTLGQGPEFLTYFQNEAQLEKSRLLSDRFSAERPKGSFSTLEIQRTEQGDSAMYLCASSLELGSGSSYNEQFFGPGTRLTVL.

This clone was observed a few times. The chain carries TRBV28 and TRBJ2-1, with 7 positions matching TRBD2. Germline CDR1 and CDR2: MDHEN and SYDVKM. This CDR3 has 18 amino acids. V was clipped by 7 bases and J by 0 bases; unmatched bases: 15. This chain's CDR3 is CASTHWGDYVSSYNEQFF. The CDR3 DNA is TGTGCCAGCACTCATTGGGGGGACTACGTGAGCTCCTACAATGAGCAGTTCTTC.

Note on this clone: Other DNA sequences in this sample translate to the same CDR3. The genes are TRBV7-2 and TRBJ2-7; D may be TRBD2 (5 bases). Germline CDR1 is SGHTA and CDR2 is FQGNSA. This CDR3 contains 15 residues. Trimming pared 1 base from V and 0 bases from J, leaving 10 bases between. The CDR3 DNA sequence: TGTGCCAGCAGCTTAGATCGAGGGAGCTCCTACGAGCAGTACTTC. Protein sequence: CASSLDRGSSYEQYF.

J is TRBJ2-7 and V is TRBV7-6; 11 positions agree with TRBD1. The V gene end was trimmed by 5 bases and the J gene end by 2 bases; junction bases not matched to a gene: 5. The germline V gene encodes CDR1 SGHVS and CDR2 FNYEAQ. This CDR3 is built from 15 residues. The CDR3 loop reads CASSPGQGAAYEQYF. CDR3 in DNA: TGTGCCAGCAGCCCTGGACAGGGGGCGGCCTACGAGCAGTACTTC.

Concerning this clone itself: An end of the junction does not agree with germline; a read error may underlie this. The chain carries TRBV7-7 and TRBJ2-1; 9 bases match TRBD2. Germline V CDR1 and CDR2: SSHAT, FNYEAQ (reference sequence). The CDR3 runs 15 residues. CDR3 DNA sequence: TGTGCTAGCAGCTTAGGGCTAGCGGGAAACAATGAGCAGTTCTTC. Translated, it gives CASSLGLAGNNEQFF.

This clone has only a few counts. The rearrangement links TRBV13 to TRBJ2-6; no reliable D call. CDR1 is PRHDT and CDR2 is FYEKMQ in the germline V gene (reference sequence). The V gene lost 6 bases and the J gene lost 5 bases, with 5 bases spanning the gap. The CDR3 covers 12 residues. CDR3 region: CASSYRANVLTF. CDR3 nucleotide sequence: TGTGCCAGCAGTTACAGGGCCAACGTCCTGACTTTC.